The entry below gives a single TCR beta chain sequence along with its context. The antigen it recognizes is unknown. No base-level quality is on record; no much larger clone is a single base apart. This sample was included in a study of blood T cell repertoires in COVID-19 (dated by TCRdb to 2018 to 2021). In terms of the full investigation: Collaborator samples came from the United States, Italy and Spain and covered acute and convalescent phases of COVID-19. The prospective study material was composed of cDNA or gDNA derived from T cells, B-cell-depleted T cells, or PBMCs. The dataset comprised deeply sampled blood TCRbeta repertoires from subjects exposed to, actively infected with, or recovered from COVID-19. The repertoires were made available in a free public database intended to serve as a resource for research on the immune response to SARS-CoV-2. Samples came from the ongoing ImmuneRACE study (first 160 participants) plus 1,254 subjects from 6 global collaborators. The sample metadata nearly always contained a de-identified subject ID, COVID-19 status, age in years and sex. Where HLA class I and class II types were available, the types were taken from metadata supplied by the sample provider, not from assay-based typing.

Beyond this particular receptor, the publication reports: The quantity of clinical and demographic metadata differed by source and by participant and was supplied without curation.

TCRbeta CDR3 regions were amplified from genomic DNA by means of the immunoSEQ Assay, a bias-controlled multiplex PCR. The paper's processing steps were these. The number of nucleated cells in each sample was estimated by amplification of reference gene primers within the assay. To quantify the absolute abundance of each unique TCRbeta CDR3 rearrangement, sequence reads were collapsed and filtered. For each sample, productive Simpson clonality was calculated as the square root of Simpson's diversity index over productive rearrangements. The clones in this table, taken by TCRdb from immuneACCESS, are in-frame only. Not every clone is retained; where verified, under half of the shortfall comes from an unresolved V gene, and the cause of the rest is unknown. The DNA gave D and trimming, while V, J and clone size come from that table. The sample has about 220,000 clones on record, 70% to 90% of them singletons. Approximately 2.3% of the sample belongs to the ten largest clones.

One collaborating source in Seattle enrolled patients during active infection and followed them longitudinally through the course of disease. Whole blood was collected in K2EDTA tubes by collaborating institutions according to the institutions' own protocols. For TCRbeta analysis, collaborator samples were shipped as frozen whole blood, as isolated PBMCs, or as DNA extracted from either sample type. The CDR3 sequence holds 14 residues, the cysteine and phenylalanine included. CDR3 DNA is the only sequence kept; it has 42 bases, read in frame from the first base. CDR1 and CDR2, looked up from the germline V gene (reference sequence), are LNHDA and SQIVND. V was cut back by 5 bases and J by 3 bases, leaving a gap of 13 bases between them.

Sequences were obtained from peripheral blood. The sequence was obtained from a woman in her seventies with COVID-19, enrolled during active disease. The chain was built from TRBV19 and TRBJ1-1; tentative D gene TRBD1, with 6 bases matching. The base sequence is TGTGCCAGTAGTGTACAGGGACGGGACACTGAAGCTTTCTTT. The resulting protein is CASSVQGRDTEAFF.